These 19 T cell receptor beta chains originate from one sample sequenced in a study of a mutant IDH1 vaccine in newly diagnosed glioma. Only in-frame clones appear in the TCRdb table, and some are missing; sequencing was by immunoSEQ multiplex PCR. The table records tens of thousands of clones, approximately 87% of them present only once. Documented time point: week 23, last vaccination. Alongside topical imiquimod, each dose of vaccine comprised 300 ug of mutant IDH1 20-mer peptide. What these receptors recognize is not known. Sequences were derived from PBMCs, sampled from a glioma patient whose treatment included an IDH1 peptide vaccine. The receptors originated from a man between 18 and 35 years old with glioma.

V gene TRBV30 combines with J gene TRBJ1-1, with 10 bases matching TRBD1. V was pared by 7 bases and J by 2 bases, with 13 bases of the junction left unmatched. The germline CDR1 and CDR2 sequences are GTSNPN and SVGIG (reference sequence). The CDR3 totals 16 residues. CDR3 loop: CALARDRGRGNTEAFF. CDR3 coding DNA: TGTGCCTTGGCTAGGGACAGGGGTCGGGGAAACACTGAAGCTTTCTTT.

The chain employs TRBV4-1 and TRBJ2-2, with 13 bases aligning to TRBD2. With V trimmed by 1 base and J by 4 bases, 0 bases remained unmatched. Germline CDR1 is MGHRA and CDR2 is YSYEKL. The CDR3 covers 16 residues. CDR3 region: CASSQGTSGSTGELFF. Written as DNA, the CDR3 is TGCGCCAGCAGCCAAGGGACTAGCGGGAGCACCGGGGAGCTGTTTTTT.

This clone was detected only a few times. This rearrangement joins TRBV4-2 to TRBJ1-1; unclear D gene. The V and J ends lost 4 bases and 6 bases respectively, with 12 bases between them. Germline assignment: CDR1 LGHNA and CDR2 YNFKEQ. The CDR3 runs to 13 residues. The CDR3 DNA reads as TGTGCCAGCAGCCCCGTTTCCTTGTCTGAAGCTTTCTTT. The encoded protein is CASSPVSLSEAFF.

The rearrangement links TRBV30 to TRBJ2-3; a weak D match, TRBD1 (6 bases). This CDR3 has 13 amino acids. V gave up 0 bases and J gave up 6 bases, with 10 bases separating them. Germline CDR1 GTSNPN, CDR2 SVGIG (reference sequence). CDR3 region: CAWSVQGRDTQYF. DNA for the CDR3: TGTGCCTGGAGTGTACAGGGCCGGGATACGCAGTATTTT. Full variable domain (outside the CDR3, taken from reference TRBV30 and TRBJ2-3): SQTIHQWPATLVQPVGSPLSLECTVEGTSNPNLYWYRQAAGRGLQLLFYSVGIGQISSEVPQNLSASRPQDRQFILSSKKLLLSDSGFYLCAWSVQGRDTQYFGPGTRLTVL.

V gene TRBV4-1 combines with J gene TRBJ2-5; perhaps TRBD1 as D (6 bases). V was pared by 1 base and J by 4 bases, with 16 bases between. Per the germline V gene, CDR1 is MGHRA and CDR2 is YSYEKL. The CDR3 runs 16 residues. CDR3 loop: CASSQVENRVGETQYF. The DNA for the CDR3 is TGCGCCAGCAGCCAAGTGGAAAACAGGGTTGGAGAGACCCAGTACTTC.

The chain uses TRBV27 and TRBJ1-1, with D uncertain. Trimming removed 5 bases at V and 0 bases at J, with 7 bases between. The germline V gene has CDR1 MNHEY and CDR2 SMNVEV (reference sequence). This CDR3 spans 13 amino acids. The CDR3 sequence is CASSDSMNTEAFF. In nucleotides, the CDR3 is TGTGCCAGCAGTGATAGCATGAACACTGAAGCTTTCTTT.

The rearrangement joins TRBV4-1 to TRBJ2-7; D might be TRBD1 or TRBD2, each matching 5 bases. The CDR3 consists of 16 residues. V lost 0 bases to trimming and J lost 0 bases, with 12 bases between them. Germline V gene sequence: CDR1 MGHRA, CDR2 YSYEKL. The CDR3 DNA follows: TGCGCCAGCAGCCAAGAGGGAGCAGGGAGCTCCTACGAGCAGTACTTC. It codes for CASSQEGAGSSYEQYF.

V usage is TRBV9 and J usage is TRBJ1-2, with a tentative D call TRBD1 (5 bases). CDR3 length: 14 residues. Germline CDR1 is SGDLS and CDR2 is YYNGEE. V dropped 0 bases and J dropped 6 bases, with 12 bases sitting between them. The CDR3 reads CASSVASRGDGYTF. The CDR3 DNA is TGTGCCAGCAGCGTAGCCTCTCGAGGGGATGGCTACACCTTC.

This sequence joins TRBV4-3 and TRBJ2-1, with no clear D. Trimming removed 4 bases from V and 2 bases from J, with 15 bases in between. Germline assignment: CDR1 LGHNA and CDR2 YSLEER. The CDR3 is 16 residues long. CDR3 bases: TGCGCCAGCAGCCCCCAACCCCCTCCTACCTACAATGAGCAGTTCTTC. It specifies CASSPQPPPTYNEQFF.

The count of this clone is one. The rearrangement joins TRBV14 to TRBJ2-3, with D possibly TRBD1 on 6 matching bases. Germline V gene sequence: CDR1 SGHDN, CDR2 FVKESK. The CDR3 extends over 16 amino acids. The V end was cut by 4 bases, the J end by 2 bases, with 16 bases between. This CDR3 is CASSPADRHNTDTQYF. The CDR3 nucleotides read TGTGCCAGCAGCCCCGCCGACAGGCATAACACAGATACGCAGTATTTT.

This sequence joins TRBV6-1 and TRBJ1-5, with 8 bases aligning to TRBD1. Germline V gene data show CDR1 as MNHNS and CDR2 as SASEGT. The length of the CDR3 is 14 residues. V shed 4 bases and J 7 bases; nucleotides not matched to a gene: 6. For the CDR3, the DNA is TGTGCCAGCAGTGCAGGACAGGGCGGGCAGCCCCAGCATTTT. Its translation is CASSAGQGGQPQHF.

The chain is built from TRBV7-8 and TRBJ1-4; TRBD1 is a possible D gene (6 bases). The germline CDR1 and CDR2 sequences are SGHVS and FQNEAQ. Trimming took off 5 bases at V and 6 bases at J, with 10 bases between the two ends. This CDR3 has 13 residues. The CDR3 nucleotides are TGTGCCAGCAGCCCCCCAGGGGATGAAAAACTGTTTTTT. The encoded protein is CASSPPGDEKLFF.

The chain joins TRBV18 to TRBJ2-7; the match to TRBD1 covers 10 bases. V was pared by 6 bases and J by 4 bases, with 6 bases of the junction left unmatched. This CDR3 comprises 14 residues. CDR1 is KGHSH and CDR2 is LQKENI in the germline V gene. CDR3 sequence (DNA): TGTGCCAGCTCCCATAGGACAGGGGGGTACGAGCAGTACTTC. Translated: CASSHRTGGYEQYF. The full variable domain, in which reference TRBV18 and TRBJ2-7 provide the parts outside the CDR3, is NAGVMQNPRHLVRRRGQEARLRCSPMKGHSHVYWYRQLPEEGLKFMVYLQKENIIDESGMPKERFSAEFPKEGPSILRIQQVVRGDSAAYFCASSHRTGGYEQYFGPGTRLTVT.

V and J are TRBV27 and TRBJ2-7; D remains unclear. The CDR3 covers 13 residues. Trimming removed 8 bases at V and 0 bases at J, with 11 bases between. From germline, CDR1 is MNHEY and CDR2 SMNVEV (reference sequence). In DNA, the CDR3 is TGTGCCAGCCGGAGAGAAAGCTCCTACGAGCAGTACTTC. Translation gives CASRRESSYEQYF.

The CDR3 nucleotides are TGCGCCAGCAGCCACAGGGACAGGGAAACCGGGGAGCTGTTTTTT. This codes for CASSHRDRETGELFF. V is TRBV4-1 and J is TRBJ2-2, with 9 bases identical to TRBD1. Trimming removed 3 bases from V and 5 bases from J; junction bases left unmatched: 4. Germline CDR1 reads MGHRA; CDR2 reads YSYEKL. The CDR3 sequence is 15 residues long.

The chain joins TRBV19 to TRBJ2-7; no firm D call. Germline assignment: CDR1 LNHDA and CDR2 SQIVND (reference sequence). Trimming removed 6 bases at V and 3 bases at J, with 12 bases between. The CDR3 is 13 amino acids. CDR3 in amino acids: CASSNSDYYEQYF. The CDR3 DNA sequence: TGTGCCAGTAGCAACAGTGATTACTACGAGCAGTACTTC.

This clone occurred a few times. The rearrangement joins TRBV27 to TRBJ1-5; D perhaps matches TRBD1 (5 bases). The CDR3 spans 13 residues. The V gene's germline CDR1 is MNHEY and CDR2 SMNVEV (reference sequence). Trimming stripped 6 bases from V and 6 bases from J, with 12 bases between. CDR3 DNA sequence: TGTGCCAGCAGGCCCAGGGCTCGTCAGCCCCAGCATTTT. This encodes CASRPRARQPQHF.

This sequence joins TRBV7-2 and TRBJ2-1; either TRBD1 or TRBD2 may supply D (5 bases each). The germline V and J ends were trimmed by 5 bases and 10 bases, with 12 bases remaining between them. The germline gives CDR1 SGHTA, CDR2 FQGNSA. The CDR3 loop spans 12 amino acids. CDR3 sequence (DNA): TGTGCCAGCAGCACCAGTTGGGGGGAGCAGTTCTTC. Residues: CASSTSWGEQFF.

V usage is TRBV5-4 and J usage is TRBJ1-2, with D perhaps matching TRBD1 (5 bases). The CDR3 loop spans 15 amino acids. The germline V gene has CDR1 SGHNT and CDR2 YYREEE (reference sequence). V lost 1 base, J lost 4 bases, and 14 bases lay in between. CDR3 in DNA: TGTGCCAGCAGCTTGTTGGCTTTAGGGGCCTATGGCTACACCTTC. Translating gives CASSLLALGAYGYTF.